This TCR beta chain comes out of a study of early T cells in non-severe SARS-CoV-2 infection (dated by TCRdb to about 2021). Context from the whole study: TCR sequencing used bulk RNA from unsorted whole blood, so alpha and beta chains could not be paired. Broader findings and caveats from the paper: VDJdb matching was skewed toward anti-spike CD8 responses and likely underestimated virus-specific expansions, missing private and CD4 specificities.

The protocol used for the library was 5' RACE. TCRdb names NextSeq 500 as the instrument used. Unique molecular identifiers were attached to individual cDNA molecules in the TCR library protocol so that sequencing error and PCR bias could be corrected. Sequencing covered both TCR alpha and beta chains, and within each sample the abundances of alpha and beta sequences were tightly co-correlated. Concerning the study's data processing: Decombinator V4 was used to perform V gene, J gene and CDR3 annotation of TCR sequences. Expanded TCRs were defined as changing significantly between any two time points under a Poisson model with p below 0.0001. Abundances of TCRs were expressed as counts per million after normalisation to the total number of TCRs sequenced in each sample. TRAV1-2 paired with TRAJ12, TRAJ20 or TRAJ33 defined MAIT TCRs, while TRAV10 paired with TRAJ18 defined iNKT TCRs. VDJdb, accessed 1 November 2021, was searched for CMV, EBV and SARS-CoV-2 annotated TCRs, with TCRs annotated for multiple antigens excluded. Through fastp at Q25 and MiXCR, TCRdb rebuilt clones from the public reads, retaining in-frame beta chains. Rows merge per CDR3 protein into single entries with the most common DNA and genes. The V and J calls reflect TCRdb's pipeline rather than the authors' work. Here the sample has more than 50,000 distinct CDR3 sequences; around 6% occur a single time. The top ten clones comprise about 6.8% of the sample.

Set within a cohort of healthcare workers in London, UK, this nested case-control study involved weekly PCR testing of nasopharyngeal swabs along with blood sampling. Healthcare workers were recruited between 23 and 31 March 2020, during the week of the UK lockdown, and were followed weekly for up to roughly 16 weeks. CDR3 length: 16 amino acids, cysteine to phenylalanine. CDR3 DNA only is kept here, 48 bases in frame from base 1. Trimming accounts for 7 bases at V and 4 bases at J, while the number of junction bases matched to no gene is 11. From a lookup of the germline V gene (reference sequence), CDR1 and CDR2 are LNHDA and SQIVND. This clonotype was seen repeatedly, ten times or more. There is no known antigen for this receptor. No much larger clonotype is one base removed from it; base qualities were not supplied.

The receptor's source is an adult who was a healthcare worker with PCR-confirmed SARS-CoV-2 infection or an uninfected control (not recorded which). This chain joins TRBV19 to TRBJ2-2; 8 of the junction bases match TRBD2. Source material: whole blood. The sequence in DNA is TGTGCCAGTACCCGTGTGAGCGGGAGTTCCACCGGGGAGCTGTTTTTT. Its translation is CASTRVSGSSTGELFF. The full variable domain, completed from the reference TRBV19 and TRBJ2-2 proteins outside the CDR3, reads DGGITQSPKYLFRKEGQNVTLSCEQNLNHDAMYWYRQDPGQGLRLIYYSQIVNDFQKGDIAEGYSVSREKKESFPLTVTSAQKNPTAFYLCASTRVSGSSTGELFFGEGSRLTVL.